Listed below are T cell receptor beta chains from one sample, sequenced in a study of PD-1 blockade in classical Hodgkin lymphoma. TCRdb's copy holds only in-frame clones and misses some; the assay was immunoSEQ multiplex PCR. The table records 60,000 or so clones, more than 75% of them present only once. This material consisted of peripheral blood mononuclear cells (PBMCs), taken at baseline. The receptor source for this set is a human donor with classical Hodgkin lymphoma. Each CDR3 is given with its conserved first and last residue. The order of the fields is J gene, clone size, CDR3 length, D gene, V gene, CDR3 DNA, CDR3 protein. A D gene is named only where the DNA matches it firmly. Clone sizes are given selectively: once, few, many, or a class where the clone is expanded.

>TRBJ2-1|.|15|.|TRBV9
TGTGCCAGCAGCGTAGAACAGAACTCCTACAATGAGCAGTTCTTC
CASSVEQNSYNEQFF
>TRBJ2-7|.|16|.|TRBV28
TGTGCCAGCAGTAGCCGACATCGGGATTTGACTTACGAGCAGTACTTC
CASSSRHRDLTYEQYF
>TRBJ2-7|.|13|.|TRBV27
TGTGCCAGCAGTTCGCCAGCAGGGAGCGAGCAGTACTTC
CASSSPAGSEQYF
>TRBJ2-5|once|14|TRBD2|TRBV19
TGTGCCAGTAGGTTGAGGGGAGGGCAAGAGACCCAGTACTTC
CASRLRGGQETQYF
>TRBJ2-3|.|12|.|TRBV6-6
TGTGCCAGCAGACCAAACACAGATACGCAGTATTTT
CASRPNTDTQYF
>TRBJ2-1|.|16|TRBD2|TRBV5-6
TGTGCCAGCAGCCGGGTGCGGGAGGGGCAGATTGATGAGCAGTTCTTC
CASSRVREGQIDEQFF
>TRBJ1-3|.|13|.|TRBV11-3
TGTGCCAGCAGCTTAGCCTCTGGAAACACCATATATTTT
CASSLASGNTIYF
>TRBJ1-5|.|18|TRBD1|TRBV19
TGTGCCAGTAGTGTTGCCGGGACAGGGGTCACCAGCAATCAGCCCCAGCATTTT
CASSVAGTGVTSNQPQHF
>TRBJ2-3|.|15|.|TRBV2
TGTGCCAGCAGTAAGACAGGGTGGGAGGCAGATACGCAGTATTTT
CASSKTGWEADTQYF
>TRBJ1-3|.|17|.|TRBV9
TGTGCCAGCAGCGGCCGGGACCCTATTTTCTCTGGAAACACCATATATTTT
CASSGRDPIFSGNTIYF
>TRBJ2-5|.|13|.|TRBV29-1
TGCAGCGTTGCTGTGACCCCTAAAGAGACCCAGTACTTC
CSVAVTPKETQYF
>TRBJ2-7|.|13|.|TRBV5-1
TGCGCCAGCAGCTGGGACGAGAGCTACGAGCAGTACTTC
CASSWDESYEQYF
>TRBJ1-1|.|14|.|TRBV6-5
TGTGCCAGCAGTTACGTCGCGGGGAACACTGAAGCTTTCTTT
CASSYVAGNTEAFF
>TRBJ2-5|.|14|.|TRBV7-9
TGTGCCAGCAGCTTAGAGGTTTCTAGCGAGGCCCAGTACTTC
CASSLEVSSEAQYF
>TRBJ1-5|.|15|TRBD1|TRBV4-1
TGCGCCAGCAGCCACACTGACAGGGACAATCAGCCCCAGCATTTT
CASSHTDRDNQPQHF
>TRBJ2-7|.|13|.|TRBV11-3
TGTGCCAGCAGCTCCCGGGACGGATACGAGCAGTACTTC
CASSSRDGYEQYF
>TRBJ1-3|.|12|.|TRBV10-3
TGTGCCATCAGTGAGTCGGGAAACACCATATATTTT
CAISESGNTIYF
>TRBJ2-1|.|14|.|TRBV11-2
TGTGCCAGCAGCCGACAGAACACCTACAATGAGCAGTTCTTC
CASSRQNTYNEQFF
>TRBJ1-2|.|15|.|TRBV6-6
TGTGCCAGCAGTTACTCCCGTGACAGCGACTATGGCTACACCTTC
CASSYSRDSDYGYTF
>TRBJ2-5|.|14|.|TRBV6-6
TGTGCCAGCAGTACCGCGACGACCACGGAGACCCAGTACTTC
CASSTATTTETQYF
>TRBJ1-5|.|14|.|TRBV28
TGTGCCAGCAGTTTCCTTTCGAGCAATCAGCCCCAGCATTTT
CASSFLSSNQPQHF
>TRBJ2-7|.|13|TRBD2|TRBV5-1
TGCGCCAGCAGCCATACTAGCGAATACGAGCAGTACTTC
CASSHTSEYEQYF